This T cell receptor beta chain was sequenced for a study of vaccination and CD4 T cells after COVID-19. In the study overall: The convalescents included six males and four females, and among them two were Hispanic while seven were Caucasian.

V dropped 3 bases and J dropped 2; count of bases not matched to a gene: 9. CDR3 size: 16 residues. Germline CDR1 reads SGHNT; CDR2 reads YYREEE (reference sequence). This clonotype was seen more than once but under ten times. Antigen: not known. Study findings and constraints: Vaccine-specific clones in convalescent patients were spike mono-reactive in 304 of 307 cases.

Noted treatment: roughly 11-day PBMC culture with coronavirus spike peptide pools or control peptides (ViraFEST assay). ViraFEST relied on peptide pools to expand antigen-specific T cells; the TCRs were sequenced afterward. Scientists ran DNA taken from cultured CD4+ T cells through the Oncomine TCR Beta short-read assay for sequencing. TCRdb reprocessed the PCR reads with MiXCR, giving one entry per CDR3 protein. Of 15,000 or so distinct CDR3 sequences listed, 36% are singletons. The sample here was CD4+ T cells from blood, cultured in vitro, taken before SARS-CoV-2 vaccination. The gene calls are TRBV5-4 and TRBJ1-2; TRBD1 matches at 8 bases. The TCR was taken from a human donor who received a COVID-19 vaccine. The CDR3 nucleotides are TGTGCCAGCAGCTGGTCGCTTGACAGGGGAAACTATGGCTACACCTTC. This gives the protein CASSWSLDRGNYGYTF.